The source of this TCR beta chain is a study of blood T cell repertoires in COVID-19. Symptom resolution, clearance, or two negative PCRs marked the recovered donors of Cohort 3. The V and J ends lost 3 bases and 1 base respectively, with 7 bases between them. In germline, CDR1 is MNHEY, CDR2 SMNVEV (reference sequence). The CDR3 spans 13 residues. In the original processing: Reference gene primer amplification in the assay estimated nucleated cell counts. Method: immunoSEQ multiplex PCR; TCRdb's copy keeps in-frame clones and lacks some. The V and J calls and clone size come from that table; D and trimming were worked out from the DNA. The sample yields about 270,000 clones, more than 80% seen once. Notes on this clone: Other DNA sequences in this sample translate to the same CDR3.

The specimen was PBMCs or T cells enriched from blood (not recorded which). The receptor was derived from a woman aged 18-30 years who had recovered from COVID-19. J is TRBJ2-7 and V is TRBV27, with a weak D call TRBD1 (5 bases). CDR3 bases: TGTGCCAGCAGTTTTAGGGGTTCCTACGAGCAGTACTTC. Translation: CASSFRGSYEQYF.